The 5 T cell receptor beta chains given below trace back to one sample, sequenced in a study of identical twins. One entry per CDR3 protein results from TCRdb running MiXCR on the 5' RACE reads. Here the sample spans 1.5 million to 2 million distinct CDR3 sequences, more than 30% being singletons. The sample was cord blood. These TCRs come from a newborn girl in good health.

The chain is built from TRBV19 and TRBJ2-1, with 10 bases lining up with TRBD2. Germline CDR1 reads LNHDA; CDR2 reads SQIVND (reference sequence). V trimming: 3 bases; J trimming: 7 bases; junction bases outside the gene matches: 6. The length of the CDR3 is 15 residues. The CDR3: CASSITRLAGNEQFF. The CDR3 nucleotides are TGTGCCAGTAGTATTACTCGACTAGCGGGTAATGAGCAGTTCTTC.

There are many counts of this clonotype. V and J are TRBV12-3 or TRBV12-4 and TRBJ1-1, with D possibly matching TRBD1 (5 bases). Trimming stripped 3 bases from V and 5 bases from J, with 7 bases between. This CDR3 has 12 residues. CDR3 nucleotides: TGTGCCAGCAGTTTGACAGCTACTGAAGCTTTCTTT. It translates to CASSLTATEAFF.

The chain combines TRBV2 with TRBJ1-4; D not certain. Germline values: CDR1 SNHLY, CDR2 FYNNEI. Deletions cut 4 bases from V and 8 bases from J, with 11 bases between. There are 13 residues in the CDR3. The chain's CDR3 is CASSGGNGEKLFF. Written as DNA, the CDR3 is TGTGCCAGCAGTGGGGGAAATGGGGAAAAACTGTTTTTT.

Only a few counts were recorded for this clonotype. The CDR3 region is CARWDCQEGYEQYF. DNA for the CDR3: TGCGCCAGATGGGACTGCCAGGAGGGCTACGAGCAGTACTTC. The chain links TRBV4-1 to TRBJ2-7; TRBD2 might be the D (6 bases). The germline V gene has CDR1 MGHRA and CDR2 YSYEKL. This CDR3 contains 14 residues. V was clipped by 9 bases and J by 3 bases, with 18 bases between them.

CDR3 in amino acids: CSATHPLVGYNEQFF. The CDR3 region has the DNA TGCAGTGCTACCCACCCACTAGTGGGTTACAATGAGCAGTTCTTC. V usage is TRBV20-1 and J usage is TRBJ2-1; tentatively, D is TRBD2 (5 bases). V was cut by 4 bases and J by 4 bases, with 17 bases left in between. There are 15 residues in the CDR3. Germline values: CDR1 DFQATT, CDR2 SNEGSKA (reference sequence).